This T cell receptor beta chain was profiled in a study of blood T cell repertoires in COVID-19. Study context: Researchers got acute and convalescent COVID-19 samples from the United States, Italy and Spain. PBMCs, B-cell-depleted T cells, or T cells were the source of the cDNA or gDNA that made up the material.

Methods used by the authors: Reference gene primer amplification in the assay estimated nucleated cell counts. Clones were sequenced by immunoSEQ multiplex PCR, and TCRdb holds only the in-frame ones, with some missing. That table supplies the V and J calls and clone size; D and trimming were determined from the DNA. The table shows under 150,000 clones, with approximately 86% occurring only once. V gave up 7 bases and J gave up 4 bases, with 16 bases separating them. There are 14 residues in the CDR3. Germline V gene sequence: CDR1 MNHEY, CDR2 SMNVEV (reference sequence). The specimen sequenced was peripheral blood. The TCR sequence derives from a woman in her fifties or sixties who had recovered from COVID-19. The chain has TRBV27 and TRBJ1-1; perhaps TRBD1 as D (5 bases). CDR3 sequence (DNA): TGTGCCAGCACCAGAACAGGTGGCGTCACTGAAGCTTTCTTT. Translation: CASTRTGGVTEAFF.